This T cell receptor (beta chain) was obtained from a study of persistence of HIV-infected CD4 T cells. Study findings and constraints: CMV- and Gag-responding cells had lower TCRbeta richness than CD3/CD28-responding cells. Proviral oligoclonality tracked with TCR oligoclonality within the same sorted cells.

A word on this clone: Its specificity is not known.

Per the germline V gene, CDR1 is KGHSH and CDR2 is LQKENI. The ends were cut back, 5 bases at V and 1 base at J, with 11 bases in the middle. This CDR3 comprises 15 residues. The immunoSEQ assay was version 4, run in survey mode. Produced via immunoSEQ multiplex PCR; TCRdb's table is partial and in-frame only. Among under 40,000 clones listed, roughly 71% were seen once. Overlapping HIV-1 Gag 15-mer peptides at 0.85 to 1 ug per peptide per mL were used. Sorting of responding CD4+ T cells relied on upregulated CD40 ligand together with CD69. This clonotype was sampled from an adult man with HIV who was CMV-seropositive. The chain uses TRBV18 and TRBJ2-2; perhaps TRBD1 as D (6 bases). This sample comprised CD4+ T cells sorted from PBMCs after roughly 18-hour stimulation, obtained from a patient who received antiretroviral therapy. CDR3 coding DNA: TGTGCCAGCTCATCTGGACAGAGGAACACCGGGGAGCTGTTTTTT. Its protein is CASSSGQRNTGELFF.